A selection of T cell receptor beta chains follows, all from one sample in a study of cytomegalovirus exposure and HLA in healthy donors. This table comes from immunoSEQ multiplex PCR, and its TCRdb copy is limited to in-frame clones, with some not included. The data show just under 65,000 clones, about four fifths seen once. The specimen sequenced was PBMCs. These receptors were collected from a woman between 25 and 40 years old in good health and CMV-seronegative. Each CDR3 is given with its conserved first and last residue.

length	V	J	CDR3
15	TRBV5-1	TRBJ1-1	CASSLGHTMNTEAFF
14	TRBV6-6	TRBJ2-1	CASSSGGGYNEQFF
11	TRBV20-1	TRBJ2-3	CSARAGDTQYF
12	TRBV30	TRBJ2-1	CAWSVLLNEQFF
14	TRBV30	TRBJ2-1	CAWTEGDSYNEQFF
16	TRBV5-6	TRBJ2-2	CASSLEGRGGDRELFF
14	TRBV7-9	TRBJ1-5	CASSSVLSNQPQHF
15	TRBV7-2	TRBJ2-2	CASSLTGDTTGELFF
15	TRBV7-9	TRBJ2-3	CASSSGQGASDTQYF
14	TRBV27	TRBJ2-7	CASSRTGQDYEQYF
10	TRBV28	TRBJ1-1	CATYNTEAFF
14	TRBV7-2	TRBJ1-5	CASSLRQGNQPQHF
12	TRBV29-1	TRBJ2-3	CSVCGSTDTQYF
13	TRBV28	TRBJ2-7	CASSSDSSYEQYF
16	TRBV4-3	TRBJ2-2	CASSLGLAGSTGELFF
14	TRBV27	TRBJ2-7	CASRVQGAGGEQYF
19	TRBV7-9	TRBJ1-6	CASSFSGTGVGWQNSPLHF
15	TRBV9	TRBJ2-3	CASSGTSVVSDTQYF
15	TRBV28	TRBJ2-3	CASSASTLSTDTQYF
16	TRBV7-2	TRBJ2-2	CASSQWTSANTGELFF
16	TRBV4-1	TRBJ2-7	CASSQVARGPTYEQYF
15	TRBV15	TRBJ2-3	CATSRAGGNTDTQYF
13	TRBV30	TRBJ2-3	CAWTSGGVDTQYF
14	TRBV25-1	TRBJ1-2	CASSEGQGAYGYTF
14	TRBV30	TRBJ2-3	CAWSRTGPTDTQYF
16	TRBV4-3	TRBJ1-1	CASSQDKSTVNTEAFF
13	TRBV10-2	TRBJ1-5	CATQGLSNQPQHF
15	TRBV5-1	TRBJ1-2	CASSLSDRANYGYTF
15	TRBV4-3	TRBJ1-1	CASSRGSGVDTEAFF
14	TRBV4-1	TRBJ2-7	CASSQNRGSYEQYF
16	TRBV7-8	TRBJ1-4	CASSLGYRGGNEKLFF
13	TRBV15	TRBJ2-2	CATSRANTGELFF
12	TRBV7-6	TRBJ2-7	CASSSVHKEQYF
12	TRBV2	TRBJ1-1	CAGGTVNTEAFF
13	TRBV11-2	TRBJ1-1	CASSSDKAPEAFF
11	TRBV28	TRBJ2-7	CATGGLYEQYF
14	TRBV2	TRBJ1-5	CASSGGQATQPQHF
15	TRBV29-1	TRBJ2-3	CSAGRLAPSPDTQYF
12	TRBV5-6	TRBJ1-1	CASTAHGQEAFF
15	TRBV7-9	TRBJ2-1	CASVLGERAYNEQFF
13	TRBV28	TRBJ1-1	CASVRGGKGEAFF
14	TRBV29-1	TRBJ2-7	CSVVLSPGPYEQYF
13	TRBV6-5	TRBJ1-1	CASSFLTGGLAFF
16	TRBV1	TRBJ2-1	CTSSQDQKRETYEQFF
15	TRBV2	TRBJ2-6	CASRRDSSGANVLTF
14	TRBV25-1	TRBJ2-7	CASSEPGASYEQYF
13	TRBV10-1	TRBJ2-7	CASSPGVRHEQYF
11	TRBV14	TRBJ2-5	CASGPAGTQYF
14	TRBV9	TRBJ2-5	CARLAGGPQETQYF
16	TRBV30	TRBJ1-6	CAWSRAGGSGNSPLHF